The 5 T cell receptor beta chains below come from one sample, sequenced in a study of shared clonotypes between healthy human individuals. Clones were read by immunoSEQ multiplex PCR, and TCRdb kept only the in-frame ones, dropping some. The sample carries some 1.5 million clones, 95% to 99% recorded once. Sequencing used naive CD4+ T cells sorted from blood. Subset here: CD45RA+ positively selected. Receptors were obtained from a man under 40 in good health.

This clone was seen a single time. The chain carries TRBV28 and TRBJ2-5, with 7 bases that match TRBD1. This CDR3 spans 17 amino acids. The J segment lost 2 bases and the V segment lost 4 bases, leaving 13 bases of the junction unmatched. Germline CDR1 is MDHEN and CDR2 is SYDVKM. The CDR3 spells CASSYPSTGPDQETQYF. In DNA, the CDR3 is TGTGCCAGCAGTTATCCCTCGACAGGGCCGGATCAAGAGACCCAGTACTTC.

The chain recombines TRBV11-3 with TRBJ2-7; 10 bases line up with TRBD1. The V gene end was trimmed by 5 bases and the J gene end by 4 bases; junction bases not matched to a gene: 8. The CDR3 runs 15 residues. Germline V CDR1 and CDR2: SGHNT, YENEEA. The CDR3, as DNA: TGTGCCAGCAGCCCTGGACAGGGGGATAGGTACGAGCAGTACTTC. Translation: CASSPGQGDRYEQYF.

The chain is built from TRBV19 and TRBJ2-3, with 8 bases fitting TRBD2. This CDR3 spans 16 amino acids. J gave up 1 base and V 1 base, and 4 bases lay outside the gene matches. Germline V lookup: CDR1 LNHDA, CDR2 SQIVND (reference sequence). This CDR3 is CASSIGGLGGTDTQYF. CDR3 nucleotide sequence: TGTGCCAGTAGTATAGGGGGACTAGGTGGCACAGATACGCAGTATTTT. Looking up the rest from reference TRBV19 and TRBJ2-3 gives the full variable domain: DGGITQSPKYLFRKEGQNVTLSCEQNLNHDAMYWYRQDPGQGLRLIYYSQIVNDFQKGDIAEGYSVSREKKESFPLTVTSAQKNPTAFYLCASSIGGLGGTDTQYFGPGTRLTVL.

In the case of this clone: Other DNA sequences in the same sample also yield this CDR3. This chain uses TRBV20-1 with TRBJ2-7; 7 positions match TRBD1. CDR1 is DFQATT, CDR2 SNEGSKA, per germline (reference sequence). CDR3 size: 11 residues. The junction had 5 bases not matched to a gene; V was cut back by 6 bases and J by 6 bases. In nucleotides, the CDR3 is TGCAGTGCCACAGACAGGGCCGAGCAGTACTTC. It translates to CSATDRAEQYF.

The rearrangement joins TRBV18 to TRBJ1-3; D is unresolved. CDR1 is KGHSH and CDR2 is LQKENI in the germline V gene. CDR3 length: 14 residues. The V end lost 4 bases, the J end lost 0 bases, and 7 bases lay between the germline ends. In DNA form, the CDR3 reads TGTGCCAGCTCACAGGCCGACTCTGGAAACACCATATATTTT. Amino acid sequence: CASSQADSGNTIYF. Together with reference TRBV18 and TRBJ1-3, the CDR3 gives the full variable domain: NAGVMQNPRHLVRRRGQEARLRCSPMKGHSHVYWYRQLPEEGLKFMVYLQKENIIDESGMPKERFSAEFPKEGPSILRIQQVVRGDSAAYFCASSQADSGNTIYFGEGSWLTVV.